This T cell receptor beta chain was captured in a study of tumor-infiltrating lymphocytes in primary liver carcinoma. Overall study results and limits: Only about 7.5-24% of top clones were detected in each of the five tumor regions. Lesser overlap characterized tumor-adjacent and tumor-blood pairs relative to tumor region pairs.

Between about 17 and 34 mg of unsorted bulk tissue served as the source from which RNA and DNA were co-extracted. HBV chronically infected the treatment-naive patients. More than 80% viable tumor cells made up every tumor sample. This CDR3 is 16 amino acids long. Germline assignment: CDR1 SGHDN and CDR2 FVKESK. The ends were cut back, 2 bases at V and 9 bases at J, with 19 bases in the middle. Comments on this clonotype: What it binds is unknown.

Priming with a constant-region primer yielded TCR beta cDNA from 400 to 500 ng total RNA. ARM-PCR, slightly modified, supplied the TCR beta libraries through three nested multiplex PCR rounds. A C-beta reverse primer and TRBV1-TRBV30 forward primers served in each of the first two PCR rounds, at 10 cycles apiece. TCRdb ran MiXCR on the multiplex PCR reads and lists one entry per CDR3 protein. The sample holds roughly 100,000 distinct CDR3 sequences, more than 60% seen once. Material for sequencing was liver tumor tissue from sampling region 5. Subset described: tumor region T5, tumor centre. The rearrangement uses TRBV14 and TRBJ2-2; D not resolved. The origin of this receptor is a woman in her fifties or sixties with primary liver carcinoma and hepatitis B virus infection. This chain's CDR3 is CASSQKLAANTWELFF. The CDR3 DNA reads as TGTGCCAGCAGCCAAAAACTCGCAGCGAACACTTGGGAGCTGTTTTTT. Full variable domain (outside the CDR3, taken from reference TRBV14 and TRBJ2-2): EAGVTQFPSHSVIEKGQTVTLRCDPISGHDNLYWYRRVMGKEIKFLLHFVKESKQDESGMPNNRFLAERTGGTYSTLKVQPAELEDSGVYFCASSQKLAANTWELFFGEGSRLTVL.